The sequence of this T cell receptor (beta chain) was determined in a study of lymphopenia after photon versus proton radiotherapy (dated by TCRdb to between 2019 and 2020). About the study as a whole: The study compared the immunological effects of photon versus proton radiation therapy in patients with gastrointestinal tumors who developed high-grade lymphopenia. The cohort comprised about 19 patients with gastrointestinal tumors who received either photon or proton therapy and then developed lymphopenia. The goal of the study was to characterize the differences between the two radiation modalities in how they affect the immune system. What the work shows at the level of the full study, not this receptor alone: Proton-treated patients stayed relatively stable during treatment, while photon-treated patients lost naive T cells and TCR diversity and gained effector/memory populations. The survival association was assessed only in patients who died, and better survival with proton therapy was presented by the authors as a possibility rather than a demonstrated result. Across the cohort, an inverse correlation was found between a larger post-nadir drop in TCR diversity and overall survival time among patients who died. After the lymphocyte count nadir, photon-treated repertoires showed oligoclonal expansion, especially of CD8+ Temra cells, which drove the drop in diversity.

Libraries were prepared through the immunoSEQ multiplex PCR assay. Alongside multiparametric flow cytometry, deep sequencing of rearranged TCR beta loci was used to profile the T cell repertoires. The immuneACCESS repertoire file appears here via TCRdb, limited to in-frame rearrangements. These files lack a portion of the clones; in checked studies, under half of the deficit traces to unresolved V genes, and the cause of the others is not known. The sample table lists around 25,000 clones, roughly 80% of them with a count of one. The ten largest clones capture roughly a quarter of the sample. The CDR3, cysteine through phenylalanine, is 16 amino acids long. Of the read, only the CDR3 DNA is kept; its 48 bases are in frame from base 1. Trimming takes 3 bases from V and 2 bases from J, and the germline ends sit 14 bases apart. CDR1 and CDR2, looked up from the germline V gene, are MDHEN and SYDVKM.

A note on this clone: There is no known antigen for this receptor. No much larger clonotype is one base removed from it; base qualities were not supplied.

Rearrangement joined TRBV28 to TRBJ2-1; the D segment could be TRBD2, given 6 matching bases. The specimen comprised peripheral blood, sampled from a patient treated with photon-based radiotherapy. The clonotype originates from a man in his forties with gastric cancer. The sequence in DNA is TGTGCCAGCAGTTTGGCGGGGAAAACCACCTACAATGAGCAGTTCTTC. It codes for CASSLAGKTTYNEQFF.